The rows below give T cell receptor beta chains drawn from one sample of a study of blood T cell repertoires in COVID-19. Clones were read by immunoSEQ multiplex PCR, and TCRdb kept only the in-frame ones, dropping some. The sample consists of about 190,000 clones, around 79% of them appearing once. Input material: peripheral blood. Receptor source: a woman between 50 and 59 years old with acute or convalescent COVID-19. CDR3s include the opening cysteine and the closing phenylalanine or tryptophan. The order of the fields is D gene, clone size, J gene, V gene, CDR3 DNA, CDR3 protein. D genes are given only for firm matches. Clone size is not always given. Where it is, it says once, few, many or a class for expanded clones.

.	.	TRBJ2-7	TRBV2	TGTGCCAGCAGTTTGGCCCCAGGGTGGGAGCAGTACTTC	CASSLAPGWEQYF
TRBD1	many	TRBJ2-3	TRBV24-1	TGTGCCACCAGTAGGACAGGGACAGATACGCAGTATTTT	CATSRTGTDTQYF
TRBD1	.	TRBJ1-2	TRBV5-1	TGCGCCAGTGGGACAGGGGGTTCCTATGGCTACACCTTC	CASGTGGSYGYTF
.	few	TRBJ2-7	TRBV6-4	TGTGCCAGCAGTGGGGTGAGCGGTGGCGAGCAGTACTTC	CASSGVSGGEQYF
.	.	TRBJ2-1	TRBV21-1	TGTGCCAGCAGTACAAACGAGGGAAAGCAGTTCTTC	CASSTNEGKQFF
TRBD1	.	TRBJ2-1	TRBV7-2	TGTGCCAGCAGCCTGACGGACAGGCTCCGTGAGCAGTTCTTC	CASSLTDRLREQFF
.	.	TRBJ2-7	TRBV4-1	TGCGCCAGCAGCCATCCTTCGGAGCAGTACTTC	CASSHPSEQYF
.	.	TRBJ2-1	TRBV9	TGTGCCAGCAGAACCGACAGGCCGAGCTCCTACAATGAGCAGTTCTTC	CASRTDRPSSYNEQFF
.	few	TRBJ1-6	TRBV21-1	TGTGCCAGCAGCAAACGTGTAGCAGTCTATAATTCACCCCTCCACTTT	CASSKRVAVYNSPLHF
.	.	TRBJ1-5	TRBV10-3	TGTGCCATCAGTGAGTCGGGGGACACCAATCAGCCCCAGCATTTT	CAISESGDTNQPQHF
.	.	TRBJ2-1	TRBV30	TGTGCCTGGACCCCGGGTGGATCCTACAATGAGCAGTTCTTC	CAWTPGGSYNEQFF
TRBD2	.	TRBJ2-1	TRBV2	TGTGCCAGCTGTATAGCGGGACTCTACAATGAGCAGTTCTTC	CASCIAGLYNEQFF
.	.	TRBJ2-7	TRBV9	TGTGCCAGCAGCGCCGGCGTCTGGGGCAGCTCCTACGAGCAGTACTTC	CASSAGVWGSSYEQYF
.	few	TRBJ2-7	TRBV6-2/TRBV6-3	TGTGCCAGCAGTCGGGACTTGTCCTACGAGCAGTACTTC	CASSRDLSYEQYF
.	.	TRBJ2-3	TRBV19	TGTGCCAGTAGTATGGGGGGGGCAGCGTCGGTAACGCAGTATTTT	CASSMGGAASVTQYF
TRBD1	.	TRBJ2-2	TRBV3-1/TRBV3-2	TGTGCCAGCAGCCATTTAAGGGACAGGACGTACACCGGGGAGCTGTTTTTT	CASSHLRDRTYTGELFF
TRBD1	.	TRBJ2-7	TRBV2	TGTGCCAGCAACACCGGGACAGGGGCCTACGAGCAGTACTTC	CASNTGTGAYEQYF
TRBD2	.	TRBJ2-2	TRBV19	TGTGCCAGTAGTATCGGGACTAGCGGGAGGTACACCGGGGAGCTGTTTTTT	CASSIGTSGRYTGELFF
TRBD2	.	TRBJ2-7	TRBV23-1	TGCGCCAGCAGTCAGAAGGGCGGGAGAACGAGCTCCTACGAGCAGTACTTC	CASSQKGGRTSSYEQYF
TRBD2	.	TRBJ2-3	TRBV4-3	TGCGCCAGCAGCCAAGAAAGCCTAGCGGGGAAGAGGAGGACAGATACGCAGTATTTT	CASSQESLAGKRRTDTQYF
TRBD1	.	TRBJ2-7	TRBV18	TGTGCCAGCTCACCCTACAGGGGGCTTTACGAGCAGTACTTC	CASSPYRGLYEQYF
.	.	TRBJ1-2	TRBV7-9	TGTGCCAGCAGCTCCACAGAAATCTATGGCTACACCTTC	CASSSTEIYGYTF
.	.	TRBJ2-7	TRBV5-4	TGTGCCAGCAGCCGAGGGACTTCCTACGAGCAGTACTTC	CASSRGTSYEQYF
.	.	TRBJ1-1	TRBV6-6	TGTGCCAGCAGTTACTCGATGTCGGACACTGAAGCTTTCTTT	CASSYSMSDTEAFF
.	.	TRBJ1-2	TRBV20-1	TGCAGTGTCAGTGTTCGCTACACCTTC	CSVSVRYTF
TRBD2	.	TRBJ2-3	TRBV6-9	TGTGCCAGCAGTTATTTCGGGGGGGCCGGAGATACGCAGTATTTT	CASSYFGGAGDTQYF
.	.	TRBJ2-7	TRBV19	TGTGCCAGTAGTAGTGGAGCAAACTACGAGCAGTACTTC	CASSSGANYEQYF
TRBD1	.	TRBJ2-1	TRBV9	TGTGCCAGCAGCGAAGCCGGGACAGGGAGCCTTGAGCAGTTCTTC	CASSEAGTGSLEQFF
.	few	TRBJ2-2	TRBV10-1	TGCGCCAGCAGTGAAAGGCGAGGAACCGGGGAGCTGTTTTTT	CASSERRGTGELFF
.	.	TRBJ1-1	TRBV6-2/TRBV6-3	TGTGCCAGCAGTTCCCCACCAGGAGGTACTAATGAAGCTTTCTTT	CASSSPPGGTNEAFF
.	.	TRBJ2-1	TRBV5-4	TGTGCCAGCAGCTTGTTCGGTGCAGGGTACAATGAGCAGTTCTTC	CASSLFGAGYNEQFF
.	.	TRBJ2-3	TRBV6-2/TRBV6-3	TGTGCCAGCAGTTACTCTGTCTTTAGCGGAGTGATTACAGATACGCAGTATTTT	CASSYSVFSGVITDTQYF